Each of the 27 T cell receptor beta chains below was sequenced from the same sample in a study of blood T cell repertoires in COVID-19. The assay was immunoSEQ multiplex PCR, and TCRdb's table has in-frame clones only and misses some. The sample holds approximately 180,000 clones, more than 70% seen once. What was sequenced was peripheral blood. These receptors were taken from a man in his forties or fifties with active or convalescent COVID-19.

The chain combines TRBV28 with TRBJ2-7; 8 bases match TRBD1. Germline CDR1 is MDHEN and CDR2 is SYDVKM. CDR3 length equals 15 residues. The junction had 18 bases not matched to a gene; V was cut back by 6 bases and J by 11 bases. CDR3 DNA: TGTGCCAGCAGCCAAAAGTTCCGGGACAGGAATCGGGAGTACTTC. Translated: CASSQKFRDRNREYF.

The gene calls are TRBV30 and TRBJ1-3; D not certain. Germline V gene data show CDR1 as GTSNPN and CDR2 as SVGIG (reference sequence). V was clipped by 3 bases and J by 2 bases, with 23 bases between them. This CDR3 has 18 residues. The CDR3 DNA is TGTGCCTGGAGGACGGGCGGGCACGGGGTCGGTCCTGGAAACACCATATATTTT. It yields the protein CAWRTGGHGVGPGNTIYF.

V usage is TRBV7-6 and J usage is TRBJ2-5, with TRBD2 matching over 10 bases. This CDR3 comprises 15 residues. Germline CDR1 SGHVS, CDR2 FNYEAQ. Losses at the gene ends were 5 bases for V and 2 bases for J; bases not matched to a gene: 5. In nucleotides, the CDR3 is TGTGCCAGCAGCCCTAGGACTAGCGGTCAAGAGACCCAGTACTTC. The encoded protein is CASSPRTSGQETQYF.

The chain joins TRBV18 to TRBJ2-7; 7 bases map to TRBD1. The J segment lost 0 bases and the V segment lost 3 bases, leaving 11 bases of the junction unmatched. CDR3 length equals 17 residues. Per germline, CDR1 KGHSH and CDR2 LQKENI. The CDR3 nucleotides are TGTGCCAGCTCACCCCTGGGTCTGCAGGGGGTCTCCTACGAGCAGTACTTC. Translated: CASSPLGLQGVSYEQYF.

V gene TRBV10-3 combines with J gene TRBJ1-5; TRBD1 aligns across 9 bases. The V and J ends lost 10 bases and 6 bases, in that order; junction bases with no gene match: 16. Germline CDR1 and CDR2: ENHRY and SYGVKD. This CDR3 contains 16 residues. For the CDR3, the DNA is TGTGCCACTTCCACAGGGGGCGCAGGATTCGTTCAGCCCCAGCATTTT. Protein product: CATSTGGAGFVQPQHF.

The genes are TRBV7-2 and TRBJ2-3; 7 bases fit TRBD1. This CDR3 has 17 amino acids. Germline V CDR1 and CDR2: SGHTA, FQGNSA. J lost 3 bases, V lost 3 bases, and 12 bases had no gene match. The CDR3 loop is CASSFSRGLFVTDTQYF. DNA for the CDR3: TGTGCCAGCAGCTTTAGTAGGGGGCTGTTCGTGACAGATACGCAGTATTTT. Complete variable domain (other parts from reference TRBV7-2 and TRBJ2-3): GAGVSQSPSNKVTEKGKDVELRCDPISGHTALYWYRQSLGQGLEFLIYFQGNSAPDKSGLPSDRFSAERTGGSVSTLTIQRTQQEDSAVYLCASSFSRGLFVTDTQYFGPGTRLTVL.

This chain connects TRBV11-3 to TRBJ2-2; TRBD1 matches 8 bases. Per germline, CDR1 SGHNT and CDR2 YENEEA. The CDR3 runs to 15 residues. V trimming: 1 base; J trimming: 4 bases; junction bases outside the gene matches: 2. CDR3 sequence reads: CASSLVTGGTGELFF. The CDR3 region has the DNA TGTGCCAGCAGCTTAGTCACAGGGGGCACCGGGGAGCTGTTTTTT.

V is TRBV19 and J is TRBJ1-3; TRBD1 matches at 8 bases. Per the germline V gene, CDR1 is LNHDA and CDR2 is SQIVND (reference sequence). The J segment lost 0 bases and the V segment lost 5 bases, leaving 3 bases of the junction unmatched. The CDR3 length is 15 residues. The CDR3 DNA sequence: TGTGCCAGTAGTTGGACAGGGATCTCTGGAAACACCATATATTTT. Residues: CASSWTGISGNTIYF.

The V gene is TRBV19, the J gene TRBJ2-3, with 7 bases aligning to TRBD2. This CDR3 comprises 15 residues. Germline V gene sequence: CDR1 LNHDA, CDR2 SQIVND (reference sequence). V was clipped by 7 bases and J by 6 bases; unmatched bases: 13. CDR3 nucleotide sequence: TGTGCCAGTAATGTTAATAGCGGGCGTAGGGATACGCAGTATTTT. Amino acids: CASNVNSGRRDTQYF.

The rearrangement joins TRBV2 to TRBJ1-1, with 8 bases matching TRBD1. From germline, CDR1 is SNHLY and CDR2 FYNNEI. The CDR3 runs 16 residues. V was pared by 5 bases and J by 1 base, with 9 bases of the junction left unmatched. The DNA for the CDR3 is TGTGCCAGCAGTTATCGACAGGGGTCTACGAACACTGAAGCTTTCTTT. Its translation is CASSYRQGSTNTEAFF.

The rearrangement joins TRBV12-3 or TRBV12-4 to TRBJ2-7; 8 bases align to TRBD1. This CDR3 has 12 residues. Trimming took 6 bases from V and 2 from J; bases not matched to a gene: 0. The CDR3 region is CASRGQAYEQYF. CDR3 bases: TGTGCCAGCAGGGGACAGGCCTACGAGCAGTACTTC.

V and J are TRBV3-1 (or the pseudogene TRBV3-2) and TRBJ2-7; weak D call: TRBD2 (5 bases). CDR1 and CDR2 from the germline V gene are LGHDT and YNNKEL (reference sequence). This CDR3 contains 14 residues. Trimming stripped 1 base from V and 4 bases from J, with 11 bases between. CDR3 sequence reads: CASSQGSSRYEQYF. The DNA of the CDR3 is TGTGCCAGCAGCCAAGGGTCTAGCAGGTACGAGCAGTACTTC.

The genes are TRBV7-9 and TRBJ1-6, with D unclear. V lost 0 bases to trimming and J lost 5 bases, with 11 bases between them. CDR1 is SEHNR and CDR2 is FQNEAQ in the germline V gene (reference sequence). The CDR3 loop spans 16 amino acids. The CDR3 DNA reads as TGTGCCAGCAGCTTAGCCGCAGGCCCTAATAATTCACCCCTCCACTTT. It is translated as CASSLAAGPNNSPLHF.

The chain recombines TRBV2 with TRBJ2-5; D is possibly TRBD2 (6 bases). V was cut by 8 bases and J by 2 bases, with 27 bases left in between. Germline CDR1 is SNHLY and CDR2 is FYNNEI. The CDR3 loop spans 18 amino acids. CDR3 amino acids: CASYMLGGSGEGQETQYF. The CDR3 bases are TGTGCCAGCTATATGCTCGGCGGGTCGGGAGAAGGGCAAGAGACCCAGTACTTC.

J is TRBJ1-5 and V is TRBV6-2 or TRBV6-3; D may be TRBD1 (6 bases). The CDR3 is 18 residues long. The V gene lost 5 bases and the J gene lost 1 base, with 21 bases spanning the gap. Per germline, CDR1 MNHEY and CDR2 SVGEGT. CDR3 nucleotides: TGTGCCAGCAGTAACAGGGTTTCCCCCCCATGGAGCAATCAGCCCCAGCATTTT. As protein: CASSNRVSPPWSNQPQHF.

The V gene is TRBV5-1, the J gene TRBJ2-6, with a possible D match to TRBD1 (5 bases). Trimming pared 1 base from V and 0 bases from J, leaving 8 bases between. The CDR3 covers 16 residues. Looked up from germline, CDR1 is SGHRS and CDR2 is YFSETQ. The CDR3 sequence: CASSLTGYSGANVLTF. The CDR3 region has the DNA TGCGCCAGCAGCTTGACAGGTTACTCTGGGGCCAACGTCCTGACTTTC. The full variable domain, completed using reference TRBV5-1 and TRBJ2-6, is KAGVTQTPRYLIKTRGQQVTLSCSPISGHRSVSWYQQTPGQGLQFLFEYFSETQRNKGNFPGRFSGRQFSNSRSEMNVSTLELGDSALYLCASSLTGYSGANVLTFGAGSRLTVL.

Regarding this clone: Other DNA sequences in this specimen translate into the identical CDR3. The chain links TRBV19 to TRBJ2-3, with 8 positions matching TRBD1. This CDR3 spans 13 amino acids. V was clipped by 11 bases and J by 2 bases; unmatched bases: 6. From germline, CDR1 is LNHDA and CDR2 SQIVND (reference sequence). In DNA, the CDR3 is TGTGCCTCAACAGGGGGGTACACAGATACGCAGTATTTT. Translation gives CASTGGYTDTQYF. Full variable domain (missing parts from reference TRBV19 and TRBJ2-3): DGGITQSPKYLFRKEGQNVTLSCEQNLNHDAMYWYRQDPGQGLRLIYYSQIVNDFQKGDIAEGYSVSREKKESFPLTVTSAQKNPTAFYLCASTGGYTDTQYFGPGTRLTVL.

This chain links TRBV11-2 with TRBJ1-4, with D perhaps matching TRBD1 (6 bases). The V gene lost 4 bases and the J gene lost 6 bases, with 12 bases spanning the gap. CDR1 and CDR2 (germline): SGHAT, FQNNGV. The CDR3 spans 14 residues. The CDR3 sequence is CASSSRQAYEKLFF. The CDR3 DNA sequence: TGTGCCAGCAGCTCCCGACAGGCATATGAAAAACTGTTTTTT. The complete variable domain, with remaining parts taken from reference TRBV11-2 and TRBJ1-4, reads EAGVAQSPRYKIIEKRQSVAFWCNPISGHATLYWYQQILGQGPKLLIQFQNNGVVDDSQLPKDRFSAERLKGVDSTLKIQPAKLEDSAVYLCASSSRQAYEKLFFGSGTQLSVL.

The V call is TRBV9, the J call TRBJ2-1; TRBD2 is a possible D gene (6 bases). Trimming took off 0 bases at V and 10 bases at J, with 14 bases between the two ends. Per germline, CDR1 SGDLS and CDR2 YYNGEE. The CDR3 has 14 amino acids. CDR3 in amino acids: CASSVDLARAEQFF. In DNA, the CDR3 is TGTGCCAGCAGCGTAGATCTAGCGAGGGCCGAGCAGTTCTTC.

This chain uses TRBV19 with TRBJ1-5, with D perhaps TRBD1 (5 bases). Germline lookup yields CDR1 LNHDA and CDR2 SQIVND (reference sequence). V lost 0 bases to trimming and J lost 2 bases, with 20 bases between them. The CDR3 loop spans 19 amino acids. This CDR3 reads CASSIESGWRGTGNQPQHF. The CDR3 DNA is TGTGCCAGTAGTATAGAGTCCGGCTGGCGGGGGACGGGCAATCAGCCCCAGCATTTT.

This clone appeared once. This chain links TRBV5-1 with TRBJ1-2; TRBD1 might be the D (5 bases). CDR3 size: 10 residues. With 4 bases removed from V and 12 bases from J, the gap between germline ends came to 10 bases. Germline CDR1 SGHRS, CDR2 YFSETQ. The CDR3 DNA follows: TGCGCCAGCAGCCCGACAGAGAACACCTTC. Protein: CASSPTENTF.

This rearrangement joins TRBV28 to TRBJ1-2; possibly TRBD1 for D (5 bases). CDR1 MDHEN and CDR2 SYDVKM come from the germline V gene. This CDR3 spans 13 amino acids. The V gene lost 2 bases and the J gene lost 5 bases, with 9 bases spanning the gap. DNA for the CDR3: TGTGCCAGCAGTTTACATGGGGCGTATGGCTACACCTTC. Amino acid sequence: CASSLHGAYGYTF.

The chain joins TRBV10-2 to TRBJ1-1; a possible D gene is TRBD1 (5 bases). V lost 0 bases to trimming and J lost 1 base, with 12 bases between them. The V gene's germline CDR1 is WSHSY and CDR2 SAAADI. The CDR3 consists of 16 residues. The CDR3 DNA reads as TGCGCCAGCAGTGAGTCGAAGCCGGGGGGGAACACTGAAGCTTTCTTT. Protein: CASSESKPGGNTEAFF.

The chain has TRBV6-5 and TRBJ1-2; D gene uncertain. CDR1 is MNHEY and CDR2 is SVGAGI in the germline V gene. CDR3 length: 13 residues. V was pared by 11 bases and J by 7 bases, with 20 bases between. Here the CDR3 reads CAGEAGGESGYTF. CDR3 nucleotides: TGTGCCGGGGAGGCAGGCGGGGAAAGTGGCTACACCTTC.

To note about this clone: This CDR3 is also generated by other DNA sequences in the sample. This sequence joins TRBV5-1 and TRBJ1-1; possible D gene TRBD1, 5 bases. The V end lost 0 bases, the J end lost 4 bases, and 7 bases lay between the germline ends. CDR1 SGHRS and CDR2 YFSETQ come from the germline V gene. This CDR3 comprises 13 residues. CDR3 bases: TGCGCCAGCAGCTTGGACGGGGGCACTGAAGCTTTCTTT. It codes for CASSLDGGTEAFF.

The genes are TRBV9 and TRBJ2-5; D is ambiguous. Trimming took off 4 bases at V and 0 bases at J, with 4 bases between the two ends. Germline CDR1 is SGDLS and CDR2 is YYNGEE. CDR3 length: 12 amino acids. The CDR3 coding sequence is TGTGCCAGCAGCACAAACCAAGAGACCCAGTACTTC. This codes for CASSTNQETQYF.

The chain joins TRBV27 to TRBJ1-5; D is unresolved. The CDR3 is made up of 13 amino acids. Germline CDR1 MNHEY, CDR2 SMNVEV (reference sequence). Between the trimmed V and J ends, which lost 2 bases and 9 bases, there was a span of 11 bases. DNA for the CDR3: TGTGCCAGCAGTTTAACCGCCTACGGGCCCCAGCATTTT. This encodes CASSLTAYGPQHF.